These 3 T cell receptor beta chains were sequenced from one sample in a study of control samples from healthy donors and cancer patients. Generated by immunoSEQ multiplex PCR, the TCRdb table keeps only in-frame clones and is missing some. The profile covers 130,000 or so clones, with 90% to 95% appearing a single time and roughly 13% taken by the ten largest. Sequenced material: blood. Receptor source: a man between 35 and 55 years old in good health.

CDR3 protein: CASSQRNGELFF. Written as DNA, the CDR3 is TGTGCCAGCAGCCAAAGAAACGGGGAGCTGTTTTTT. The rearrangement links TRBV3-1 (or the pseudogene TRBV3-2) to TRBJ2-2; D is uncertain. The germline V gene has CDR1 LGHDT and CDR2 YNNKEL (reference sequence). The length of the CDR3 is 12 residues. Trimming took 2 bases from V and 7 from J, leaving 5 bases between them.

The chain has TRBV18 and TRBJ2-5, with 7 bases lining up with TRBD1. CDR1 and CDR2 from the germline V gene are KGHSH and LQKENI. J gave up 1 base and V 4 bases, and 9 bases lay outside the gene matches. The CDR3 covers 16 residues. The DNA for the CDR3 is TGTGCCAGCTCACGAGAACAGGGGTTAGGCCAAGAGACCCAGTACTTC. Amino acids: CASSREQGLGQETQYF. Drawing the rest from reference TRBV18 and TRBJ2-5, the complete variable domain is NAGVMQNPRHLVRRRGQEARLRCSPMKGHSHVYWYRQLPEEGLKFMVYLQKENIIDESGMPKERFSAEFPKEGPSILRIQQVVRGDSAAYFCASSREQGLGQETQYFGPGTRLLVL.

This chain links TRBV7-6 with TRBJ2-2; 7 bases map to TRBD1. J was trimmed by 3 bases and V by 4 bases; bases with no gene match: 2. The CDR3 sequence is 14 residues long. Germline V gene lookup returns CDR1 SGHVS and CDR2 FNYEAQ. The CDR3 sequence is CASSSQGYTGELFF. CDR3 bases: TGTGCCAGCAGCTCACAGGGGTACACCGGGGAGCTGTTTTTT.